Listed here are 3 T cell receptor beta chains from one sample, sequenced in a study of blood T cell repertoires in COVID-19. Profiled with immunoSEQ multiplex PCR; TCRdb holds only in-frame clones, not every one. Among around 100,000 clones, approximately 80% were seen once, and the ten largest hold about 4.8%. The sample was peripheral blood. The receptors here all came from a man aged 60 to 75 with acute or convalescent COVID-19.

This CDR3 reads CASSSDRDGLNTEAFF. For the CDR3, the DNA is TGTGCCAGCTCATCGGACAGGGATGGGTTGAACACTGAAGCTTTCTTT. The rearrangement uses TRBV18 and TRBJ1-1; 8 bases align to TRBD1. The CDR3 length is 16 residues. V shed 5 bases, J shed 0 bases, and the junction held 8 bases outside the gene matches. The V gene's germline CDR1 is KGHSH and CDR2 LQKENI. The full variable domain, its missing parts supplied by reference TRBV18 and TRBJ1-1, is NAGVMQNPRHLVRRRGQEARLRCSPMKGHSHVYWYRQLPEEGLKFMVYLQKENIIDESGMPKERFSAEFPKEGPSILRIQQVVRGDSAAYFCASSSDRDGLNTEAFFGQGTRLTVV.

This chain uses TRBV3-1 (or the pseudogene TRBV3-2) with TRBJ1-5; 7 nucleotides align to TRBD1. V was pared by 3 bases and J by 0 bases, with 8 bases of the junction left unmatched. CDR3 length: 17 residues. Looked up from germline, CDR1 is LGHDT and CDR2 is YNNKEL (reference sequence). The CDR3 loop reads CASSHEGGPHSNQPQHF. The CDR3 region has the DNA TGTGCCAGCAGCCATGAAGGGGGCCCTCATAGCAATCAGCCCCAGCATTTT.

In regard to this clone: This specimen includes other DNA sequences encoding the same CDR3. The V call is TRBV7-2, the J call TRBJ2-6; D is ambiguous. The CDR3 extends over 15 amino acids. V was shortened by 3 bases and J by 1 base, with 7 bases between the two germline ends. The germline V gene has CDR1 SGHTA and CDR2 FQGNSA. Here the CDR3 reads CASSFFLSGANVLTF. For the CDR3, the DNA is TGTGCCAGCAGCTTCTTCTTATCTGGGGCCAACGTCCTGACTTTC.